These 25 T cell receptor beta chains were all obtained from the same sample, sequenced in a study of blood T cell repertoires in COVID-19. TCRdb's copy holds only in-frame clones and misses some; the assay was immunoSEQ multiplex PCR. The sample has 150,000 or so clones, roughly nine tenths seen once. The sample was peripheral blood. The source is a man in his late teens or twenties with acute or convalescent COVID-19.

On this clone itself: The junction departs from the called germline gene at one end, perhaps through a read error. This chain uses TRBV7-9 with TRBJ2-6; 8 nucleotides line up with TRBD1. CDR1 and CDR2 from the germline V gene are SEHNR and FQNEAQ (reference sequence). The CDR3 totals 14 residues. DNA for the CDR3: TGCTCCGGACAGGGCTTCTCTGGGGCCAACGTCCTGACTTTC. It translates to CSGQGFSGANVLTF. The full variable domain, rest sourced from reference TRBV7-9 and TRBJ2-6, is DTGVSQNPRHKITKRGQNVTFRCDPISEHNRLYWYRQTLGQGPEFLTYFQNEAQLEKSRLLSDRFSAERPKGSFSTLEIQRTEQGDSAMYLCSGQGFSGANVLTFGAGSRLTVL.

The V call is TRBV3-1 (or the pseudogene TRBV3-2), the J call TRBJ1-1; tentatively, D is TRBD1 (6 bases). The CDR3 sequence is 14 residues long. CDR1 LGHDT and CDR2 YNNKEL come from the germline V gene (reference sequence). Between the trimmed V and J ends, which lost 6 bases and 0 bases, there was a span of 11 bases. Here the CDR3 reads CASRRTEMNTEAFF. In DNA form, the CDR3 reads TGTGCCAGCAGGCGGACAGAAATGAACACTGAAGCTTTCTTT.

This chain's CDR3 is CASSRDRNTGELFF. CDR3 DNA: TGTGCCAGCAGCAGGGACAGGAACACCGGGGAGCTGTTTTTT. This chain links TRBV9 with TRBJ2-2; 7 nucleotides align to TRBD1. Germline CDR1 is SGDLS and CDR2 is YYNGEE. Trimming cost V 4 bases and J 1 base; bases outside gene matches: 1. The CDR3 totals 14 residues.

The rearrangement joins TRBV7-9 to TRBJ2-7; the match to TRBD2 covers 10 bases. CDR1 and CDR2 from the germline V gene are SEHNR and FQNEAQ (reference sequence). This CDR3 is 15 amino acids long. V trimming: 5 bases; J trimming: 3 bases; junction bases outside the gene matches: 7. CDR3 loop: CASSPKTSGFYEQYF. In DNA, the CDR3 is TGTGCCAGCAGCCCGAAGACTAGCGGGTTCTACGAGCAGTACTTC.

Worth noting for this clone: Other DNA variants within this sample encode the same CDR3. The chain recombines TRBV5-1 with TRBJ1-3; D remains ambiguous. Germline V gene lookup returns CDR1 SGHRS and CDR2 YFSETQ. V lost 4 bases and J lost 3, with 11 bases in between. There are 14 residues in the CDR3. The CDR3 spells CASSLEGGGNTIYF. The CDR3 DNA follows: TGCGCCAGCAGCCTCGAGGGAGGTGGAAACACCATATATTTT.

The gene calls are TRBV4-2 and TRBJ2-3; 15 nucleotides match TRBD2. V dropped 2 bases and J dropped 5; count of bases not matched to a gene: 2. This CDR3 spans 16 amino acids. Germline V lookup: CDR1 LGHNA, CDR2 YNFKEQ. The CDR3 sequence is CASSQRTSGGVDTQYF. The CDR3 coding sequence is TGTGCCAGCAGCCAAAGGACTAGCGGGGGGGTAGATACGCAGTATTTT.

The chain has TRBV11-3 and TRBJ2-7, with 8 positions matching TRBD1. Germline CDR1 SGHNT, CDR2 YENEEA. The CDR3 consists of 13 residues. The J segment lost 2 bases and the V segment lost 7 bases, leaving 4 bases of the junction unmatched. The CDR3 sequence is CASIWTGTYEQYV. The DNA of the CDR3 is TGTGCCAGCATCTGGACAGGGACCTACGAGCAGTACGTC.

V is TRBV4-2 and J is TRBJ2-6; 8 bases align to TRBD2. After removal of 1 base from V and 0 bases from J, the junction contained 2 bases not matched to a gene. Germline loops: CDR1 LGHNA, CDR2 YNFKEQ. This CDR3 comprises 17 residues. CDR3 sequence (DNA): TGTGCCAGCAGCCAAGGGCGGGGGGACTCTGGGGCCAACGTCCTGACTTTC. Translated: CASSQGRGDSGANVLTF.

The chain combines TRBV30 with TRBJ2-5; D may be TRBD1 (5 bases). The CDR3 consists of 15 residues. Per the germline V gene, CDR1 is GTSNPN and CDR2 is SVGIG (reference sequence). The germline V and J ends were trimmed by 3 bases and 4 bases, with 18 bases remaining between them. The CDR3: CAWSRTQNSRETQYF. The CDR3 bases are TGTGCCTGGAGCCGGACACAAAACAGCAGAGAGACCCAGTACTTC.

V and J are TRBV15 and TRBJ1-1; D remains unclear. The V gene's germline CDR1 is LNHNV and CDR2 YYDKDF (reference sequence). V lost 1 base to trimming and J lost 3 bases, with 24 bases between them. This CDR3 contains 19 residues. CDR3 sequence: CATSRVRMRGFVLDTEAFF. In nucleotides, the CDR3 is TGTGCCACCAGCAGAGTTCGGATGAGAGGTTTTGTATTGGACACTGAAGCTTTCTTT.

The J gene is TRBJ2-3, the V gene TRBV1; no DNA check was done on the table's D call, TRBD2. TRBV1 is annotated as a pseudogene. The CDR3 runs 14 residues. In nucleotides, the CDR3 is TGCACCAGCAGCCACGCGGGGGGGCCTGATACGCAGTATTTT. Translating gives CTSSHAGGPDTQYF.

The chain uses TRBV7-3 and TRBJ1-2; D possibly corresponds to TRBD1 (5 bases). The length of the CDR3 is 17 residues. The germline V gene encodes CDR1 SGHTA and CDR2 FQGTGA. The V end lost 3 bases, the J end lost 5 bases, and 22 bases lay between the germline ends. CDR3: CASSLGTDANLGYGYTF. The CDR3 bases are TGTGCCAGCAGCTTGGGGACTGACGCTAACTTGGGGTATGGCTACACCTTC.

This clone has a handful of counts. The chain has TRBV5-8 and TRBJ2-6, with 8 bases matching TRBD1. The germline V gene has CDR1 SGHTS and CDR2 YDEGEE. The CDR3 extends over 15 amino acids. Germline trimming cut 7 bases from V and 0 bases from J; bases unmatched to any gene: 3. The CDR3 bases are TGTGCCAGCGGACAGGGAAACTCTGGGGCCAACGTCCTGACTTTC. It codes for CASGQGNSGANVLTF.

The chain employs TRBV9 and TRBJ2-3; 10 bases match TRBD2. J gave up 0 bases and V 0 bases, and 4 bases lay outside the gene matches. Per the germline V gene, CDR1 is SGDLS and CDR2 is YYNGEE. The CDR3 runs to 17 residues. For the CDR3, the DNA is TGTGCCAGCAGCGTAGAACTAGCGGGGTCGAGCACAGATACGCAGTATTTT. Encoded protein: CASSVELAGSSTDTQYF.

The rearrangement links TRBV21-1 to TRBJ2-7; whether TRBD2, the table's D call, matches the DNA was not checked. TRBV21-1 is labeled a pseudogene. This CDR3 is built from 17 residues. The CDR3 spells CASSKGGGSTRAYEQYV. CDR3 in DNA: TGTGCCAGCAGCAAAGGAGGAGGGAGCACTCGGGCATACGAGCAGTACGTC.

This CDR3 reads CASSHPGNYGYTF. As DNA, the CDR3 is TGTGCCAGCAGCCACCCGGGAAACTATGGCTACACCTTC. The chain recombines TRBV7-2 with TRBJ1-2; no clear D. CDR3 length equals 13 residues. Germline-derived CDR1 and CDR2 are SGHTA and FQGNSA. Trimming removed 5 bases at V and 2 bases at J, with 9 bases between.

The chain uses TRBV4-1 and TRBJ2-4; 9 positions agree with TRBD2. From germline, CDR1 is MGHRA and CDR2 YSYEKL. V lost 3 bases to trimming and J lost 0 bases; unmatched junction nucleotides: 6. The length of the CDR3 is 17 residues. In DNA, the CDR3 is TGCGCCAGCAGCCAGGGGGGACTAGCACTAGCCAAAAACATTCAGTACTTC. Amino acid sequence: CASSQGGLALAKNIQYF.

This sequence joins TRBV28 and TRBJ1-2, with unresolved D. The germline gives CDR1 MDHEN, CDR2 SYDVKM. The CDR3 spans 12 residues. The ends were cut back, 3 bases at V and 3 bases at J, with 5 bases in the middle. CDR3 bases: TGTGCCAGCAGTTTTGGGCACTATGGCTACACCTTC. Encoded protein: CASSFGHYGYTF.

The rearrangement joins TRBV14 to TRBJ2-7; the D gene is possibly TRBD1 (5 bases). The germline gives CDR1 SGHDN, CDR2 FVKESK. The CDR3 spans 14 residues. Trimming took 4 bases from V and 3 from J, leaving 13 bases between them. The CDR3 reads CASSRYGQGYEQYF. The CDR3 nucleotides are TGTGCCAGCAGCCGATACGGGCAGGGCTACGAGCAGTACTTC.

The rearrangement uses TRBV28 and TRBJ1-3, with unresolved D. The CDR3 is 15 amino acids. In germline, CDR1 is MDHEN, CDR2 SYDVKM. V lost 6 bases and J lost 0, with 12 bases in between. CDR3 coding DNA: TGTGCCAGCAGACCAAGTTCGAGCTCTGGAAACACCATATATTTT. This translates into CASRPSSSSGNTIYF.

The V call is TRBV5-1, the J call TRBJ2-3, with a weak D call TRBD1 (5 bases). V gave up 6 bases and J gave up 3 bases, with 17 bases separating them. This CDR3 has 15 residues. Germline assignment: CDR1 SGHRS and CDR2 YFSETQ. The CDR3 here is CASILGARQTDTQYF. The CDR3 coding sequence is TGCGCCAGCATTTTAGGGGCGCGTCAGACAGATACGCAGTATTTT.

The gene calls are TRBV18 and TRBJ2-3; no firm D call. The CDR3 length is 16 residues. From germline, CDR1 is KGHSH and CDR2 LQKENI. V lost 4 bases, J lost 1 base, and 15 bases lay in between. The CDR3 is CASSLPLLQGTDTQYF. CDR3 bases: TGTGCCAGCTCACTTCCCCTTTTGCAGGGCACAGATACGCAGTATTTT.

This chain links TRBV5-1 with TRBJ2-1; 7 bases are shared with TRBD2. V shed 0 bases and J 7 bases; nucleotides not matched to a gene: 7. The germline gives CDR1 SGHRS, CDR2 YFSETQ. The length of the CDR3 is 15 residues. Written as DNA, the CDR3 is TGCGCCAGCAGCTTGGCCACGGGGGGTTGGAATGAGCAGTTCTTC. Translated, it gives CASSLATGGWNEQFF. Complete variable domain (other parts from reference TRBV5-1 and TRBJ2-1): KAGVTQTPRYLIKTRGQQVTLSCSPISGHRSVSWYQQTPGQGLQFLFEYFSETQRNKGNFPGRFSGRQFSNSRSEMNVSTLELGDSALYLCASSLATGGWNEQFFGPGTRLTVL.

This clone occurred once. This rearrangement joins TRBV5-1 to TRBJ2-2, with D maybe TRBD1 (5 bases). CDR1 SGHRS and CDR2 YFSETQ come from the germline V gene. This CDR3 contains 15 residues. Trimming stripped 2 bases from V and 4 bases from J, with 12 bases between. The CDR3 DNA follows: TGCGCCAGCAGCTTAAAAAAGGGGTTCACCGGGGAGCTGTTTTTT. It is translated as CASSLKKGFTGELFF.

The rearrangement links TRBV19 to TRBJ1-5, with unresolved D. Trimming took 5 bases from V and 3 from J, leaving 14 bases between them. CDR1 is LNHDA and CDR2 is SQIVND in the germline V gene (reference sequence). The CDR3 runs to 15 residues. CDR3 protein: CASSGWRTVNQPQHF. The CDR3 DNA reads as TGTGCCAGTAGTGGATGGCGCACAGTCAATCAGCCCCAGCATTTT.